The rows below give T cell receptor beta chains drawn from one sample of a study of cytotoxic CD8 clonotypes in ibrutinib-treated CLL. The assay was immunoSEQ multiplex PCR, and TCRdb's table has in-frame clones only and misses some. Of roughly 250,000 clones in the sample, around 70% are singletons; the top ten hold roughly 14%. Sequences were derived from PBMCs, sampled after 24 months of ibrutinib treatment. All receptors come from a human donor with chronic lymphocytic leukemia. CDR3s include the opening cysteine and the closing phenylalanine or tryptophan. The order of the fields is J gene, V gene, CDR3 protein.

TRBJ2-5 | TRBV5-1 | CASSLRAEETQYF
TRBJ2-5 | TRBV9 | CASSALRDRDETQYF
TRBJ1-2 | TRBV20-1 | CSAQIGYTF
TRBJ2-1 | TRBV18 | CASSLGGPRDEQFF
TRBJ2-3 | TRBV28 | CASSSSSGVEGTDTQYF
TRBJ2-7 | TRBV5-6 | CASSLGAFSSYEQYF
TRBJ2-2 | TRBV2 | CASSFREGLGTGELFF
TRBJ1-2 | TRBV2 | CASRATVYGYTF
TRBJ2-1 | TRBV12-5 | CASARTPRGLQGSYNEQFF
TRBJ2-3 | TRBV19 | CASTSTDTQYF
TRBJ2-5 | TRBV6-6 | CASSPGGGSAGTQYF